This section outlines one T cell receptor beta chain sequence together with its context. As yet, its antigen is unknown. This sample was included in a study of OX40 agonist ivuxolimab in advanced cancers. Across the whole study: Those enrolled were less than 85% male, with a mean age of about 60 years and ages from 23 to 79.

Germline V gene lookup returns CDR1 KGHSH and CDR2 LQKENI. The CDR3 runs 13 residues. With 1 base removed from V and 6 bases from J, the gap between germline ends came to 10 bases. Points from the study as a whole: Not determined was the antigen specificity of the expanded peripheral T cells.

The data were produced by immunoSEQ multiplex PCR, yet TCRdb's version contains in-frame clones alone and is incomplete. The top ten clones hold 0.6% to 0.9% of a sample with over 50,000 clones, around 83% of them seen once. The material was CD4+ or CD8+ T cells sorted from blood, obtained in a trial of the OX40 agonist ivuxolimab. The V and J genes are TRBV18 and TRBJ2-7; D ambiguous. This TCR derives from an adult with an advanced solid tumor such as melanoma, head and neck, liver or kidney cancer. The CDR3 is CASSPQGPGEQYF. CDR3 coding DNA: TGTGCCAGCTCACCACAGGGCCCAGGCGAGCAGTACTTC. The full variable domain, rest sourced from reference TRBV18 and TRBJ2-7, is NAGVMQNPRHLVRRRGQEARLRCSPMKGHSHVYWYRQLPEEGLKFMVYLQKENIIDESGMPKERFSAEFPKEGPSILRIQQVVRGDSAAYFCASSPQGPGEQYFGPGTRLTVT.